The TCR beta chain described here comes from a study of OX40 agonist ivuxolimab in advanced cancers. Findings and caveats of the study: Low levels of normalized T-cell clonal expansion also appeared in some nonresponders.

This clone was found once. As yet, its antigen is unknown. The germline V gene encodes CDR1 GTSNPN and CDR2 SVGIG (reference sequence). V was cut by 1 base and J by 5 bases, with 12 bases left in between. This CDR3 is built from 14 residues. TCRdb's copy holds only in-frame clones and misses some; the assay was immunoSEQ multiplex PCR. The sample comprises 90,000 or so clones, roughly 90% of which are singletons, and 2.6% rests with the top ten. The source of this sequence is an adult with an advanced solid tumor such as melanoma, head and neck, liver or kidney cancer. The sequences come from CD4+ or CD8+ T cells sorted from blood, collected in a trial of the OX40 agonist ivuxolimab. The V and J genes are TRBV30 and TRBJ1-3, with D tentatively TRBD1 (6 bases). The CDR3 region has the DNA TGTGCCTGGAGTGGGGGACATAAGAGAAACACCATATATTTT. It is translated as CAWSGGHKRNTIYF. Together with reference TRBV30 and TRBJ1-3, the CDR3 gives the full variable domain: SQTIHQWPATLVQPVGSPLSLECTVEGTSNPNLYWYRQAAGRGLQLLFYSVGIGQISSEVPQNLSASRPQDRQFILSSKKLLLSDSGFYLCAWSGGHKRNTIYFGEGSWLTVV.